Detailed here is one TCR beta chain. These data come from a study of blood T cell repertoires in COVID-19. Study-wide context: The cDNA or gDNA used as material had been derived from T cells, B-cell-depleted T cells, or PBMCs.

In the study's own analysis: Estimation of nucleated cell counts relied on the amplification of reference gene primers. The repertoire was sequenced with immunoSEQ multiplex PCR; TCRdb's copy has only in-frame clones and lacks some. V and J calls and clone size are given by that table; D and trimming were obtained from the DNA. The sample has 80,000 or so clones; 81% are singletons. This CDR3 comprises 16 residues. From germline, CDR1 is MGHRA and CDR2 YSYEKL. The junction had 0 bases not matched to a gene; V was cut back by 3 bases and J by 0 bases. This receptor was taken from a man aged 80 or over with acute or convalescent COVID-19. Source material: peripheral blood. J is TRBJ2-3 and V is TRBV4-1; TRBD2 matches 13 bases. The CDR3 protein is CASSQGLAGSTDTQYF. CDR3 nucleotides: TGCGCCAGCAGCCAGGGACTAGCGGGGAGCACAGATACGCAGTATTTT.